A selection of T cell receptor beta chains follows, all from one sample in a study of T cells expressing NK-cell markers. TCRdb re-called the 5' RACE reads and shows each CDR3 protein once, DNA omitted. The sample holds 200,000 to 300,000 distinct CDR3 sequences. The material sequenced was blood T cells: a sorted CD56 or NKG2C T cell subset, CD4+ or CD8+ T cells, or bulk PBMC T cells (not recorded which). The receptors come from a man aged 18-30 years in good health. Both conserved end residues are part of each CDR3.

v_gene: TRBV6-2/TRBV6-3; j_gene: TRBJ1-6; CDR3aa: CASSGSTGYPPLHF
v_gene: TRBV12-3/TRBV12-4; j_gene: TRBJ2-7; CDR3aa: CASSFQGLIYEQYF
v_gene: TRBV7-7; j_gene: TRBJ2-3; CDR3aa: CASSLGIQPWTDTQYF
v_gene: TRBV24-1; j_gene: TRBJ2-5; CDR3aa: CATSDSPTGGFGTQYF
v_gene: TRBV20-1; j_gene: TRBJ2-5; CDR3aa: CSARDRQVQETQYF
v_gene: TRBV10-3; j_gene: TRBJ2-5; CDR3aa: CAISDGGAGETQYF
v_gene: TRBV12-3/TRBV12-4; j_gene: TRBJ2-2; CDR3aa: CASVRTGGDFRELFF
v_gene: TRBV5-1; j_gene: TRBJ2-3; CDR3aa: CASSREGRPDTQYF
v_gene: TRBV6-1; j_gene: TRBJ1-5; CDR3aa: CASKQYSNQPQHF
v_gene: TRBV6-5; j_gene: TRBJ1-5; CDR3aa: CASSLQRASNQPQHF
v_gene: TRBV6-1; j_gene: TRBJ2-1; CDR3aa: CASKEVSKLGNEQFF
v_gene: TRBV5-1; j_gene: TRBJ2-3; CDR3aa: CASSLEQTQYF
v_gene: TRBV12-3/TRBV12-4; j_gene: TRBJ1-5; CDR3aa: CASSPPGNQPQHF
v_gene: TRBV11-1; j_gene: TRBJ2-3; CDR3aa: CASSPMTGDTQYF
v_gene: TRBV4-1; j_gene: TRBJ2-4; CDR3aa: CASSQGPPIAKNIQYF
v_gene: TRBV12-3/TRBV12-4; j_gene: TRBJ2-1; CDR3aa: CASKPSGSFSYNEQFF
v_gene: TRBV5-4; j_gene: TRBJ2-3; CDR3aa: CASSSRLVGGSADTQYF
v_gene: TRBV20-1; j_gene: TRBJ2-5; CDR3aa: CSASTRAETQYF
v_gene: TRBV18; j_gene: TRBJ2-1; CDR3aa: CASSPLGQGPNEQFF
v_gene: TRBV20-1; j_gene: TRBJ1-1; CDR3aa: CSADRVGKGGTEAFF
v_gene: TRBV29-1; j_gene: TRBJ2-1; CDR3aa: CSVEYVYEQFF
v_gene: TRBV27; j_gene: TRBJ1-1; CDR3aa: CASKTGGNTEAFF
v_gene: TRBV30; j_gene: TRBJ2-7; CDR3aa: CAWSVLSRGEQYF
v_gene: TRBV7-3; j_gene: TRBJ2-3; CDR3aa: CASSTDGAGAFGTQYF
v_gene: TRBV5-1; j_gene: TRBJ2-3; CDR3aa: CASSVPDTDTQYF
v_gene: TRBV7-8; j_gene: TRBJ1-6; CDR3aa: CASSLDTLANNSPLHF
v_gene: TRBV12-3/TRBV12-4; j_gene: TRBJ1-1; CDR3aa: CASTRPGTGSAFF
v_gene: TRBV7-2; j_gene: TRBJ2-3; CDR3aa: CASSSRFSGHTDTQYF
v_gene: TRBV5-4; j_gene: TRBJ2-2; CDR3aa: CASTPIGGPGELFF
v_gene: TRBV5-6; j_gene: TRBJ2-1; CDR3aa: CASSSSSNEQFF
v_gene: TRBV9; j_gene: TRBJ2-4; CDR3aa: CASSARDTLAKNIQYF
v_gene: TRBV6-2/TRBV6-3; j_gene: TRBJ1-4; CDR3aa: CASSWTFKGAGEKLFF
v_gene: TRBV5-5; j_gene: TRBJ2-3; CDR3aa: CASSLRGMDTQYF
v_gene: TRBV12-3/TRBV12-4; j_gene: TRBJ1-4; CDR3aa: CASSIATNEKLFF
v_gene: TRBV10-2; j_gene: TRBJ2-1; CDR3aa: CASRPLAGDSSYNEQFF
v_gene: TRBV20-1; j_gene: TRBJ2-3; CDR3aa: CSAPDGGFRRNHRTDTQYF
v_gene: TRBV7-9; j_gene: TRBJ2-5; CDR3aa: CASTSQSTGETQYF
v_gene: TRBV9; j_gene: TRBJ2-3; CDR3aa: CASSVVDRGGDTQYF
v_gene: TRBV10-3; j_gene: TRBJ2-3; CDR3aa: CALATGGGTDTQYF
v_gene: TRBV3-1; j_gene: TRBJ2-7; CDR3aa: CASSQGRLEGGQYF
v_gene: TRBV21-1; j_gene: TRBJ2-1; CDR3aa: CASTQEWGEASNEQFF
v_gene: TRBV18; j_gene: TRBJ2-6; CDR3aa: CASSPRQNAGRTSGANVLTF
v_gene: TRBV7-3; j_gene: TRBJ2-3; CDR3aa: CASRVEGTDTQYF
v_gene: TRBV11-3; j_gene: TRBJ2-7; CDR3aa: CASSLGFSFYEQYF
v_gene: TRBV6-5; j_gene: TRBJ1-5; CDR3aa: CASSTRQNQPQHF
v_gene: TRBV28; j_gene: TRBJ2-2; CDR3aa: CASSLRLGTGELFF
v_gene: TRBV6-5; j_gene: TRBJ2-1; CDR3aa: CASSYGPGLAGENEQFF
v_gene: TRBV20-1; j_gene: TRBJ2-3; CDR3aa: CSARERLAEPTDTQYF